The clone carrying this T cell receptor (beta chain) was counted only a few times. The target antigen is unknown. Sequenced by immunoSEQ multiplex PCR; TCRdb stores in-frame clones only, minus some. The sample lists more than 85,000 clones; approximately 90% were seen once. This specimen comes from a study of siplizumab effects on memory and regulatory T cells. Notes on the study in general: An assignable phenotype, naive or memory, was missing from roughly 76-95% of proliferating CD4+ or CD8+ clones.

Germline-derived CDR1 and CDR2 are DFQATT and SNEGSKA (reference sequence). This CDR3 has 11 residues. V and J are TRBV20-1 and TRBJ1-1; 11 nucleotides line up with TRBD1. The sample taken for sequencing was Tregs sorted from blood. This clonotype was sampled from a human donor in good health. The CDR3 here is CRGQGVTEAFF. The CDR3 region has the DNA TGCCGGGGACAGGGGGTTACTGAAGCTTTCTTT.